The present entry profiles one T cell receptor (beta chain) with its context. Germline V gene sequence: CDR1 MNHEY, CDR2 SMNVEV (reference sequence). The V gene end was trimmed by 3 bases and the J gene end by 3 bases; junction bases not matched to a gene: 9. This CDR3 spans 16 amino acids. This sample was taken from a study of blood T cell repertoires in COVID-19. Clones were sequenced by immunoSEQ multiplex PCR, and TCRdb holds only the in-frame ones, with some missing. Of roughly 200,000 clones in the sample, approximately 90% are singletons; the top ten hold roughly 1.2%. The TCR comes from a man aged 30-40 years who had recovered from COVID-19. The rearrangement joins TRBV27 to TRBJ2-3; TRBD1 agrees at 7 bases. Sequencing used PBMCs or T cells enriched from blood (not recorded which). CDR3: CASSLGSGGGTDTQYF. CDR3 in DNA: TGTGCCAGCAGTTTGGGGTCAGGGGGTGGGACAGATACGCAGTATTTT.